These T cell receptor beta chains were read from a single sample in a study of T cells in Graves' hyperthyroidism and ophthalmopathy. TCRdb redid the calling of the multiplex PCR reads with MiXCR, one entry per CDR3 protein. The table lists approximately 600,000 distinct CDR3 sequences, 14% to 15% of them singletons. The sample was blood. These receptor sequences come from a woman between 35 and 50 years old with Graves' ophthalmopathy. Both conserved end residues are trimmed from each CDR3. Each record gives: V gene, J gene, clone size, CDR3 protein. Clone sizes are given selectively: once, few, many, or a class where the clone is expanded.

v_gene: TRBV7-3
j_gene: TRBJ2-7
abundance: many
CDR3aa: ASSLSGGDEQY

v_gene: TRBV29-1
j_gene: TRBJ2-7
abundance: many
CDR3aa: SAGLGQGYEQY

v_gene: TRBV20-1
j_gene: TRBJ2-5
abundance: many
CDR3aa: SAREPKGSWETQY

v_gene: TRBV28
j_gene: TRBJ1-1
abundance: many
CDR3aa: ASSLWAGLTEAF

v_gene: TRBV6-5
j_gene: TRBJ1-5
abundance: many
CDR3aa: ASSYAWGSNQPQH

v_gene: TRBV6-5
j_gene: TRBJ1-1
abundance: many
CDR3aa: ASTGPRNTEAF

v_gene: TRBV18
j_gene: TRBJ1-1
abundance: few
CDR3aa: ASSPPAGVNEAF

v_gene: TRBV12-3/TRBV12-4
j_gene: TRBJ2-5
abundance: many
CDR3aa: ASSFGGDGEGGTQY

v_gene: TRBV15
j_gene: TRBJ1-5
abundance: .
CDR3aa: ATSPAGRESNQPQH

v_gene: TRBV28
j_gene: TRBJ2-7
abundance: many
CDR3aa: ASKIDRSMREQY

v_gene: TRBV30
j_gene: TRBJ2-7
abundance: .
CDR3aa: AWSVKGTSAQQY

v_gene: TRBV6-2/TRBV6-3
j_gene: TRBJ2-7
abundance: many
CDR3aa: ASSTRTEPYEQY

v_gene: TRBV6-5
j_gene: TRBJ1-5
abundance: many
CDR3aa: ASSYDNSNQPQH

v_gene: TRBV19
j_gene: TRBJ2-7
abundance: many
CDR3aa: ASRASSRGGFHEQY

v_gene: TRBV6-1
j_gene: TRBJ1-1
abundance: many
CDR3aa: ASTQTALNTEAF

v_gene: TRBV28
j_gene: TRBJ1-2
abundance: many
CDR3aa: ASSRGQLYYGYT

v_gene: TRBV27
j_gene: TRBJ2-6
abundance: many
CDR3aa: ASSLTKTGTGANVLT

v_gene: TRBV7-2
j_gene: TRBJ2-5
abundance: few
CDR3aa: ASSYQGGRGETQY

v_gene: TRBV29-1
j_gene: TRBJ2-7
abundance: .
CDR3aa: SVDSSGDEQY

v_gene: TRBV5-1
j_gene: TRBJ1-2
abundance: many
CDR3aa: ASSLGQGSGYT

v_gene: TRBV6-5
j_gene: TRBJ2-5
abundance: many
CDR3aa: ASSYQTGQETQY

v_gene: TRBV2
j_gene: TRBJ1-1
abundance: many
CDR3aa: ASSGIVAEAF

v_gene: TRBV10-1
j_gene: TRBJ2-2
abundance: .
CDR3aa: ASSVGVGTGELF

v_gene: TRBV29-1
j_gene: TRBJ2-7
abundance: many
CDR3aa: SVGDTGVGYEQY

v_gene: TRBV28
j_gene: TRBJ2-7
abundance: many
CDR3aa: ASSPLRQAPNEQY

v_gene: TRBV6-2/TRBV6-3
j_gene: TRBJ2-3
abundance: few
CDR3aa: ASRTSGRLADTQY

v_gene: TRBV28
j_gene: TRBJ1-1
abundance: many
CDR3aa: ASTPGGVGTEAF

v_gene: TRBV28
j_gene: TRBJ1-1
abundance: many
CDR3aa: ASQGGARMNTEAF

v_gene: TRBV6-5
j_gene: TRBJ1-1
abundance: many
CDR3aa: ASTRGMNTEAF

v_gene: TRBV15
j_gene: TRBJ2-7
abundance: many
CDR3aa: ATSRGGGQHYEQY